This is a list of T cell receptor beta chains from one sample in a study of T-cell reconstitution after alpha-beta-depleted transplantation in children. TCRdb called the PCR reads again in MiXCR, with one record for every CDR3 protein. The data contain approximately 650,000 distinct CDR3 sequences, over 10% of them seen just once; the ten biggest clones take up about 0.79%. The source was PBMCs, collected before TCRalphabeta/CD19-depleted stem cell transplant. These receptors came from a girl aged 2-9 years with congenital amegakaryocytic thrombocytopenia, due to receive a stem cell transplant. The CDR3 runs from the conserved cysteine through the conserved F or W. D genes are given only for firm matches. Clone size is shown for a subset of rows, as once, few, many or a class of expanded clone.

abundance	v_gene	j_gene	d_gene	CDR3aa	CDR3nt
many	TRBV5-1	TRBJ2-1	NA	CASSLGSNEQFF	TGTGCCAGCAGCTTAGGAAGCAATGAGCAGTTCTTC
many	TRBV27	TRBJ2-1	NA	CASSWGRDNEQFF	TGTGCCAGCAGTTGGGGCAGGGACAATGAGCAGTTCTTC
many	TRBV7-8	TRBJ2-7	TRBD2	CASSLAAWAGDKEQYF	TGTGCCAGCAGCTTAGCCGCCTGGGCGGGAGATAAAGAGCAGTACTTC
few	TRBV7-9	TRBJ1-6	NA	CASSLGRNLHF	TGTGCCAGCAGCTTAGGGCGTAACCTCCACTTT
few	TRBV27	TRBJ2-3	NA	CASSLESFRGGSTDTQYF	TGTGCCAGCAGTTTAGAAAGCTTCCGCGGAGGGAGCACAGATACGCAGTATTTT
NA	TRBV30	TRBJ1-5	NA	CAWSGRGDNQPQHF	TGTGCCTGGAGTGGTCGAGGGGATAATCAGCCCCAGCATTTT
NA	TRBV13	TRBJ2-6	NA	CASSLLSGAGANVLTF	TGTGCCAGCAGCTTATTATCGGGAGCTGGGGCCAACGTCCTGACTTTC
many	TRBV20-1	TRBJ2-7	TRBD1	CSAPRDRVSYEQYF	TGCAGTGCTCCCCGGGACAGGGTCTCCTACGAGCAGTACTTC
few	TRBV3-1	TRBJ2-7	NA	CASSRGRDTSSYEQYF	TGTGCCAGCAGCCGAGGCCGGGACACGAGCTCCTACGAGCAGTACTTC
few	TRBV5-1	TRBJ2-3	NA	CASSLTPTDTQYF	TGCGCCAGCAGCTTGACTCCGACAGATACGCAGTATTTT
many	TRBV6-4	TRBJ2-3	NA	CASSDDPFGSTDTQYF	TGTGCCAGCAGTGACGACCCTTTCGGTAGCACAGATACGCAGTATTTT
few	TRBV3-1	TRBJ1-5	TRBD1	CASSPNRGSDQPQHF	TGTGCCAGCAGCCCAAACAGGGGGAGCGATCAGCCCCAGCATTTT
few	TRBV7-6	TRBJ2-1	TRBD2	CASLGGPYNEQFF	TGTGCCAGCCTGGGAGGGCCCTACAATGAGCAGTTCTTC
many	TRBV11-2	TRBJ2-1	NA	CASSYEAGSNNEQFF	TGTGCCAGCAGCTATGAAGCGGGTTCAAACAATGAGCAGTTCTTC
NA	TRBV4-2	TRBJ2-2	NA	CASSQEDRPGELFF	TGTGCCAGCAGCCAAGAGGATCGGCCCGGGGAGCTGTTTTTT
many	TRBV6-5	TRBJ1-5	NA	CASSSTGSNQPQHF	TGTGCCAGCAGTTCGACAGGAAGCAATCAGCCCCAGCATTTT
NA	TRBV12-3/TRBV12-4	TRBJ2-5	TRBD1	CASSPGQDQETQYF	TGTGCCAGCAGTCCGGGACAGGACCAAGAGACCCAGTACTTC
few	TRBV7-9	TRBJ2-1	TRBD2	CASSSQRGTNEQFF	TGTGCCAGCAGCTCTCAGCGGGGGACCAATGAGCAGTTCTTC
many	TRBV7-3	TRBJ2-3	NA	CASSPLGARTKADTQYF	TGTGCCAGCAGCCCATTGGGGGCAAGAACGAAGGCAGATACGCAGTATTTT
NA	TRBV10-3	TRBJ1-2	NA	CAIRPGGADGYTF	TGTGCCATCAGACCCGGGGGCGCAGATGGCTACACCTTC
NA	TRBV10-3	TRBJ1-2	NA	CAITPNYGYTF	TGTGCCATCACCCCTAACTATGGCTACACCTTC
many	TRBV10-3	TRBJ2-1	NA	CAISEAVSSYNEQFF	TGTGCCATCAGTGAAGCGGTTAGCTCCTACAATGAGCAGTTCTTC
NA	TRBV5-5	TRBJ2-5	NA	CASRLDGGETQYF	TGTGCCAGCAGGTTGGACGGAGGAGAGACCCAGTACTTC
NA	TRBV4-1	TRBJ2-7	TRBD2	CASSPQMGLAGVDEQYF	TGCGCCAGCAGCCCCCAAATGGGACTAGCGGGAGTCGACGAGCAGTACTTC
many	TRBV20-1	TRBJ2-7	TRBD2	CSAIAGVGDEQYF	TGCAGTGCTATAGCGGGAGTAGGCGACGAGCAGTACTTC
NA	TRBV3-1	TRBJ2-5	TRBD2	CASSHQREETQYF	TGTGCCAGCAGCCATCAGCGGGAGGAGACCCAGTACTTC
NA	TRBV12-3/TRBV12-4	TRBJ1-2	NA	CASSDPVVGYTF	TGTGCCAGCAGTGACCCTGTGGTTGGGTACACCTTC
many	TRBV5-1	TRBJ2-7	NA	CASSFGQVSSYEQYF	TGCGCCAGCAGCTTCGGGCAGGTGAGCTCCTACGAGCAGTACTTC
NA	TRBV20-1	TRBJ2-5	NA	CSARREFQETQYF	TGCAGTGCAAGACGGGAATTCCAAGAGACCCAGTACTTC
many	TRBV7-3	TRBJ2-3	TRBD1	CASSLKQGATDTQYF	TGTGCCAGCAGCTTAAAGCAGGGGGCGACAGATACGCAGTATTTT
many	TRBV20-1	TRBJ1-4	NA	CSAIVSGSGVHEKLFF	TGCAGTGCCATCGTATCCGGTTCGGGAGTCCATGAAAAACTGTTTTTT
many	TRBV29-1	TRBJ1-2	NA	CSVEPQGPHGYTF	TGCAGCGTTGAGCCTCAGGGGCCCCATGGCTACACCTTC
many	TRBV7-2	TRBJ2-7	NA	CASSPQPGATYEQYF	TGTGCCAGCAGCCCCCAACCCGGTGCTACCTACGAGCAGTACTTC
many	TRBV29-1	TRBJ2-5	NA	CSVSLKYQETQYF	TGCAGCGTCTCCCTCAAGTACCAAGAGACCCAGTACTTC
NA	TRBV20-1	TRBJ2-1	TRBD2	CSAPWASGGNEQFF	TGCAGTGCTCCCTGGGCTAGCGGGGGCAATGAGCAGTTCTTC
few	TRBV5-1	TRBJ1-1	TRBD1	CASSFGGQGAEAFF	TGCGCCAGCAGCTTTGGGGGACAGGGCGCTGAAGCTTTCTTT
many	TRBV7-6	TRBJ2-2	NA	CASSSSTNTGELFF	TGTGCCAGCAGCTCTAGCACAAACACCGGGGAGCTGTTTTTT
few	TRBV4-2	TRBJ2-1	TRBD2	CASTQVTSGRNNEQFF	TGTGCCAGCACCCAAGTCACGAGCGGGAGAAACAATGAGCAGTTCTTC
NA	TRBV10-3	TRBJ2-6	NA	CAISDYGLGVASGANVLTF	TGTGCCATCAGTGATTACGGTTTGGGCGTCGCCTCTGGGGCCAACGTCCTGACTTTC
many	TRBV12-3/TRBV12-4	TRBJ1-6	NA	CASSFGVLGSPLHF	TGTGCCAGCAGTTTCGGGGTTTTAGGGTCACCCCTCCACTTT
many	TRBV29-1	TRBJ2-5	NA	CSVVTVQETQYF	TGCAGCGTTGTGACGGTACAAGAGACCCAGTACTTC
few	TRBV29-1	TRBJ2-7	TRBD1	CSVSGTGESYEQYF	TGCAGCGTGTCCGGGACAGGAGAGTCCTACGAGCAGTACTTC
NA	TRBV18	TRBJ1-1	NA	CASSPPENTEAFF	TGTGCCAGCTCACCCCCCGAGAACACTGAAGCTTTCTTT
few	TRBV20-1	TRBJ2-1	NA	CSAPRVENYNEQFF	TGCAGTGCCCCTCGGGTAGAGAACTACAATGAGCAGTTCTTC
NA	TRBV3-1	TRBJ2-7	NA	CASSQGGDEQYF	TGTGCCAGCAGCCAAGGGGGGGACGAGCAGTACTTC
many	TRBV20-1	TRBJ1-1	NA	CSARLGGDTEAFF	TGCAGTGCTAGATTAGGAGGGGATACTGAAGCTTTCTTT
few	TRBV10-3	TRBJ2-7	TRBD2	CAIRGAGALEQYF	TGTGCCATCAGAGGGGCGGGAGCTCTCGAGCAGTACTTC
NA	TRBV30	TRBJ1-2	NA	CAWTVSQAGGYTF	TGTGCCTGGACAGTGTCTCAGGCTGGCGGCTACACCTTC